This TCR beta chain was profiled in a study of technical replicates of blood from a handful of donors. The method was immunoSEQ multiplex PCR; TCRdb's version includes in-frame clones alone and lacks a portion of them. The sample consists of tens of thousands of clones, about 93% of them appearing once. V was shortened by 6 bases and J by 8 bases, with 13 bases between the two germline ends. The CDR3 consists of 12 residues. CDR1 is MDHEN and CDR2 is SYDVKM in the germline V gene. The J gene is TRBJ1-1, the V gene TRBV28; tentative D call: TRBD1 (6 bases). The sample taken for sequencing was T cells isolated from PBMCs. This receptor was taken from a human donor in good health. In DNA, the CDR3 is TGTGCCAGCAGCACGACAGGTAGAGAAGCTTTCTTT. It specifies CASSTTGREAFF.